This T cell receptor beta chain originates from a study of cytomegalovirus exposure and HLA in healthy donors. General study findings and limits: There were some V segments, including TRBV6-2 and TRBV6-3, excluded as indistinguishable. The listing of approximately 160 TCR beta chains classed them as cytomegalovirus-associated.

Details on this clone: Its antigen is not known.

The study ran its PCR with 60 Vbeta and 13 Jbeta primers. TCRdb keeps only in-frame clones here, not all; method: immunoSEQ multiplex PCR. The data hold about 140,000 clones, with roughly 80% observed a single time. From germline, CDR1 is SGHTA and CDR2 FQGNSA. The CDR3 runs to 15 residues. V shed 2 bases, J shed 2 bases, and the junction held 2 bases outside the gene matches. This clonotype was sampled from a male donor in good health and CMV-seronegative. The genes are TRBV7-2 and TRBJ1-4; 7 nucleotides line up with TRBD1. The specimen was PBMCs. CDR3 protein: CASSLQGQTNEKLFF. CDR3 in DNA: TGTGCCAGCAGCTTACAGGGACAGACTAATGAAAAACTGTTTTTT.